This passage covers 28 T cell receptor beta chains from one sample sequenced in a study of blood T cells in healthy people across ages (dated by TCRdb to the mid-2010s). The library relied on 5' RACE. Sequencing used an Illumina HiSeq 2500. A second roughly 6 to 11 cycle PCR used a sample-barcoded 5' primer and a J-beta primer mix. Through fastp at Q25 and MiXCR, TCRdb rebuilt clones from the public reads, retaining in-frame beta chains. Each CDR3 protein gets just one entry, which takes the most common genes and DNA from the rows behind it. The sample has more than 900,000 distinct CDR3 sequences on record, 25% to 30% of them singletons. The ten largest clones take up around 9.6% of the sample. These sequences were also reported in another study, on T cells of mothers and their children.

The sample consisted of blood. These TCRs come from a woman in her thirties or forties in good health.

This rearrangement joins TRBV7-3 to TRBJ2-7; 12 positions agree with TRBD2. The CDR3 loop spans 15 amino acids. V trimming: 5 bases; J trimming: 2 bases; junction bases outside the gene matches: 4. Germline values: CDR1 SGHTA, CDR2 FQGTGA. This CDR3 reads CASSNASGGAYEQYF. CDR3 nucleotide sequence: TGTGCCAGCAGCAACGCTAGCGGGGGGGCCTACGAGCAGTACTTC.

Only a few counts were recorded for this clonotype. The chain recombines TRBV20-1 with TRBJ1-5; 10 bases map to TRBD1. Germline V gene data show CDR1 as DFQATT and CDR2 as SNEGSKA (reference sequence). The V gene end was trimmed by 7 bases and the J gene end by 1 base; junction bases not matched to a gene: 10. The CDR3 loop spans 16 amino acids. The CDR3 sequence: CSVPGQGTLSNQPQHF. The CDR3 nucleotides are TGCAGTGTTCCGGGACAGGGGACCTTGAGCAATCAGCCCCAGCATTTT.

Points on this clonotype: This may arise from a read error, as a much more abundant clone is one base away. This chain uses TRBV3-1 with TRBJ2-7; 8 bases are shared with TRBD2. From germline, CDR1 is LGHDT and CDR2 YNNKEL (reference sequence). The CDR3 length is 14 residues. V trimming: 8 bases; J trimming: 9 bases; junction bases outside the gene matches: 15. The CDR3 spells CASSSSAERGRQYF. The CDR3 nucleotides are TGTGCCAGCTCGAGTTCGGCCGAGCGGGGGCGGCAGTACTTC.

The chain employs TRBV14 and TRBJ2-5, with D maybe TRBD1 (6 bases). Trimming removed 1 base from V and 1 base from J, with 10 bases in between. CDR3 length: 15 residues. The germline V gene has CDR1 SGHDN and CDR2 FVKESK. DNA of the CDR3: TGTGCCAGCAGCCAAGTCCCGACAGGCCAAGAGACCCAGTACTTC. Protein: CASSQVPTGQETQYF. The full variable domain, with the rest looked up from reference TRBV14 and TRBJ2-5, is EAGVTQFPSHSVIEKGQTVTLRCDPISGHDNLYWYRRVMGKEIKFLLHFVKESKQDESGMPNNRFLAERTGGTYSTLKVQPAELEDSGVYFCASSQVPTGQETQYFGPGTRLLVL.

This clonotype was seen ten or more times. CDR3 in DNA: TGCGCCAGCAGCGCTTCTCGGGGGGCCTACGAGCAGTACTTC. Its protein product is CASSASRGAYEQYF. The J gene is TRBJ2-7, the V gene TRBV10-2; 7 bases are shared with TRBD2. This CDR3 contains 14 residues. Trimming cost V 6 bases and J 2 bases; bases outside gene matches: 7. Germline-derived CDR1 and CDR2 are WSHSY and SAAADI.

The sample holds a few counts of this clonotype. The rearrangement links TRBV5-1 to TRBJ2-5; D unresolved. V lost 0 bases and J 7 bases, leaving 7 bases between the germline ends. The CDR3 is 12 residues long. CDR1 is SGHRS, CDR2 YFSETQ, per germline. The CDR3 loop reads CASSLGRWTQYF. The CDR3 coding sequence is TGCGCCAGCAGCTTGGGGCGGTGGACCCAGTACTTC.

The chain has TRBV5-1 and TRBJ1-1, with 7 nucleotides matching TRBD1. V lost 0 bases and J lost 6; bases outside the gene matches: 5. The CDR3 consists of 14 residues. From germline, CDR1 is SGHRS and CDR2 YFSETQ. CDR3: CASSLGGTVPEAFF. The CDR3 bases are TGCGCCAGCAGCTTGGGTGGGACAGTCCCTGAAGCTTTCTTT.

In its sample, this clonotype was seen many times. The gene calls are TRBV24-1 and TRBJ2-1; 7 bases are shared with TRBD2. CDR1 KGHDR and CDR2 SFDVKD come from the germline V gene. V shed 4 bases, J shed 8 bases, and the junction held 7 bases outside the gene matches. CDR3 size: 14 residues. The CDR3 DNA is TGTGCCACCAGTGAGCGCTGGGGGAGGGATGAGCAGTTCTTC. As protein: CATSERWGRDEQFF.

This chain connects TRBV27 to TRBJ1-2; tentatively, D is TRBD1 (6 bases). Germline CDR1 MNHEY, CDR2 SMNVEV (reference sequence). V was pared by 3 bases and J by 4 bases, with 12 bases between. The CDR3 contains 14 residues. This chain's CDR3 is CASSLLQGPYGYTF. In DNA, the CDR3 is TGTGCCAGCAGTTTGTTACAGGGACCCTATGGCTACACCTTC.

As concerns this clonotype: At one boundary the junction diverges from the germline segment, which might be a read error. This sequence joins TRBV5-6 and TRBJ2-1; no definite D call. CDR3 length equals 17 residues. The germline V gene has CDR1 SGHDT and CDR2 YYEEEE. The CDR3 region is CANSLECPNRGSNEQFF. The CDR3 region has the DNA TGTGCCAACAGCCTTGAATGCCCTAATCGAGGCAGCAATGAGCAGTTCTTC.

The sample holds a few counts of this clonotype. V and J are TRBV20-1 and TRBJ2-7, with a possible D match to TRBD2 (6 bases). Trimming left V 0 bases short and J 0 bases short, with 12 bases between. Germline CDR1 is DFQATT and CDR2 is SNEGSKA (reference sequence). CDR3 length equals 15 residues. The CDR3 reads CSARDIRGSSYEQYF. The CDR3 coding sequence is TGCAGTGCTAGAGATATCCGGGGGTCCTCCTACGAGCAGTACTTC.

The rearrangement joins TRBV7-2 to TRBJ2-3; 12 bases are shared with TRBD1. V trimming: 6 bases; J trimming: 5 bases; junction bases outside the gene matches: 6. The CDR3 contains 15 residues. Germline V CDR1 and CDR2: SGHTA, FQGNSA. The CDR3 DNA follows: TGTGCCAGCAGAGGGACAGGGGGCATAGGAGATACGCAGTATTTT. Translated: CASRGTGGIGDTQYF.

For this clonotype: A read error may be the cause here, since a much bigger clone is one base away. The V gene is TRBV6-4, the J gene TRBJ2-4, with 11 bases fitting TRBD2. Germline trimming cut 2 bases from V and 13 bases from J; bases unmatched to any gene: 7. The germline CDR1 and CDR2 sequences are MRHNA and SNTAGT. The CDR3 has 14 amino acids. The CDR3 nucleotides read TGTGCCAGCAGTGACGGACTAGCGGGCAATGAGCAGTACTTC. Translated, it gives CASSDGLAGNEQYF.

The CDR3 region is CASSTASGGPDTQYF. For the CDR3, the DNA is TGTGCCAGCAGTACCGCCAGCGGGGGACCAGATACGCAGTATTTT. The rearrangement joins TRBV28 to TRBJ2-3, with 8 bases identical to TRBD2. CDR3 size: 15 residues. V shed 5 bases, J shed 4 bases, and the junction held 8 bases outside the gene matches. Germline V gene data show CDR1 as MDHEN and CDR2 as SYDVKM.

The chain couples TRBV20-1 to TRBJ2-1, with 10 bases matching TRBD2. After removal of 6 bases from V and 0 bases from J, the junction contained 11 bases not matched to a gene. There are 17 residues in the CDR3. CDR1 DFQATT and CDR2 SNEGSKA come from the germline V gene (reference sequence). The CDR3 reads CSASGDLAGDSYNEQFF. CDR3 in DNA: TGCAGTGCGTCGGGGGATCTAGCGGGGGACTCCTACAATGAGCAGTTCTTC.

V usage is TRBV7-2 and J usage is TRBJ2-3; the match to TRBD2 covers 9 bases. The CDR3 runs 14 residues. Germline CDR1 reads SGHTA; CDR2 reads FQGNSA. V trimming: 4 bases; J trimming: 14 bases; junction bases outside the gene matches: 13. The CDR3, as DNA: TGTGCCAGCAGCTCAACTCCGGGACTAGCATTAGGGTATTTT. It translates to CASSSTPGLALGYF.

The chain employs TRBV28 and TRBJ2-3, with 8 bases lining up with TRBD1. Unmatched junction bases numbered 8, after V lost 2 bases and J lost 4 bases. The CDR3 is 16 residues long. CDR1 is MDHEN, CDR2 SYDVKM, per germline. As DNA, the CDR3 is TGTGCCAGCAGTTTAGTCGGTCAGGGGGCCGCAGATACGCAGTATTTT. Protein sequence: CASSLVGQGAADTQYF. The complete variable domain, with remaining parts taken from reference TRBV28 and TRBJ2-3, reads DVKVTQSSRYLVKRTGEKVFLECVQDMDHENMFWYRQDPGLGLRLIYFSYDVKMKEKGDIPEGYSVSREKKERFSLILESASTNQTSMYLCASSLVGQGAADTQYFGPGTRLTVL.

The chain is built from TRBV12-3 or TRBV12-4 and TRBJ1-1, with no clear D. This CDR3 comprises 14 residues. Trimming shortened V by 1 base and J by 3 bases, and 9 bases separated the two germline ends. The CDR3, as DNA: TGTGCCAGCAGTTTAGGGGGAGGATACACTGAAGCTTTCTTT. Translation: CASSLGGGYTEAFF.

This clonotype turned up a few times. The chain is built from TRBV15 and TRBJ2-7; D might be TRBD1 (5 bases). Germline V gives CDR1 LNHNV, CDR2 YYDKDF (reference sequence). This CDR3 is built from 14 residues. V was clipped by 4 bases and J by 2 bases, with 12 bases between them. The CDR3 nucleotides are TGTGCCACCAGCAACCGACAGACCACCTACGAGCAGTACTTC. This sequence encodes CATSNRQTTYEQYF.

In the case of this clonotype: At one end, the junction sequence differs from germline, possibly due to a read error. CDR3: CASSVQGPNEQYF. CDR3 bases: TGTGCCAGCAGCGTACAGGGCCCCAACGAACAGTACTTC. The rearrangement joins TRBV9 to TRBJ2-7, with a possible D match to TRBD1 (5 bases). The CDR3 totals 13 residues. CDR1 and CDR2 from the germline V gene are SGDLS and YYNGEE.

Points on this clonotype: This may arise from a read error, as a much more abundant clone is one base away. The genes are TRBV6-5 and TRBJ2-5; 10 nucleotides match TRBD1. The V gene end was trimmed by 4 bases and the J gene end by 11 bases; junction bases not matched to a gene: 13. CDR3 length: 15 residues. Germline CDR1 MNHEY, CDR2 SVGAGI. CDR3 DNA sequence: TGTGCCAGCAGTTCCGGGACAGGGGCCTACAATGAGCAGTACTTC. Translating gives CASSSGTGAYNEQYF.

The chain has TRBV5-6 and TRBJ1-2; no reliable D call. V lost 1 base and J lost 7, with 17 bases in between. The CDR3 length is 15 residues. Germline V gene lookup returns CDR1 SGHDT and CDR2 YYEEEE. In nucleotides, the CDR3 is TGTGCCAGCAGCTTGTTGATTGAGGGAAGACTTGGCTACACCTTC. It encodes CASSLLIEGRLGYTF.

Notes on this clonotype: In this CDR3 the conserved last residue, phenylalanine or tryptophan, is missing, so a read error is likely. The J gene is TRBJ2-3, the V gene TRBV6-5, with TRBD1 as a possible D gene (6 bases). This CDR3 has 13 amino acids. Germline-derived CDR1 and CDR2 are MNHEY and SVGAGI. With 6 bases removed from V and 5 bases from J, the gap between germline ends came to 12 bases. This chain's CDR3 is CASSGQWGDTQYL. The CDR3 nucleotides are TGTGCCAGCAGCGGACAGTGGGGAGATACGCAGTATTTG.

Ten or more counts support this clonotype. The CDR3 bases are TGCGCCAGCAGCCAAGGGAGGGCTAGCGGGGGGGCAGGAAAGACCCAGTACTTC. It yields the protein CASSQGRASGGAGKTQYF. The chain recombines TRBV4-1 with TRBJ2-5; 12 positions agree with TRBD2. Germline trimming cut 1 base from V and 6 bases from J; bases unmatched to any gene: 12. The CDR3 is 18 amino acids. Germline assignment: CDR1 MGHRA and CDR2 YSYEKL.

J is TRBJ2-3 and V is TRBV4-3; TRBD1 or TRBD2 may be the D gene (5 bases each). This CDR3 is built from 17 residues. CDR1 is LGHNA, CDR2 YSLEER, per germline. Trimming removed 0 bases at V and 0 bases at J, with 13 bases between. The CDR3 region is CASSQDRRDRSTDTQYF. CDR3 nucleotide sequence: TGCGCCAGCAGCCAAGATAGACGGGACCGAAGCACAGATACGCAGTATTTT.

Notes on this clonotype: A single base separates this from a much larger clone, so it may be a read error. The chain joins TRBV4-3 to TRBJ2-5; unclear D gene. The germline gives CDR1 LGHNA, CDR2 YSLEER. The CDR3 consists of 14 residues. CDR3 sequence: CVSSQDQRRETQYF. The CDR3 DNA follows: TGCGTCAGCAGCCAAGATCAGAGGCGGGAGACCCAGTACTTC.

This clonotype was seen many times. CDR3 protein: CASSPLRTSGWGTQYF. Written as DNA, the CDR3 is TGTGCCAGCAGCCCCCTCAGGACTAGCGGGTGGGGTACGCAGTATTTT. V and J are TRBV7-2 and TRBJ2-3; 11 bases match TRBD2. CDR3 length: 16 amino acids. CDR1 SGHTA and CDR2 FQGNSA come from the germline V gene. V dropped 5 bases and J dropped 8; count of bases not matched to a gene: 12.

This clonotype was found many times. The chain couples TRBV7-2 to TRBJ2-7; D ambiguous. Per germline, CDR1 SGHTA and CDR2 FQGNSA. This CDR3 spans 13 amino acids. The ends were cut back, 3 bases at V and 2 bases at J, with 8 bases in the middle. The CDR3 DNA sequence: TGTGCCAGCAGCTTGACTCAAGCCTACGAGCAGTACTTC. Protein: CASSLTQAYEQYF.